These 4 T cell receptor beta chains were sequenced from one sample in a study of OX40 agonist ivuxolimab in advanced cancers. Clones were sequenced by immunoSEQ multiplex PCR, and TCRdb holds only the in-frame ones, with some missing. The repertoire holds 100,000 to 150,000 clones, just under 95% seen once, with 0.8% to 1% in the top ten. The sample here was CD4+ or CD8+ T cells sorted from blood, taken in a trial of the OX40 agonist ivuxolimab. Receptors originate from an adult with an advanced solid tumor such as melanoma, head and neck, liver or kidney cancer.

The chain uses TRBV27 and TRBJ2-7, with 11 bases lining up with TRBD1. CDR3 length equals 15 residues. From germline, CDR1 is MNHEY and CDR2 SMNVEV (reference sequence). V trimming: 0 bases; J trimming: 3 bases; junction bases outside the gene matches: 1. The chain's CDR3 is CASSLSGTGGYEQYF. The CDR3 DNA follows: TGTGCCAGCAGTTTATCCGGGACAGGGGGCTACGAGCAGTACTTC.

The chain is built from TRBV29-1 and TRBJ2-2; D is unresolved. The CDR3 runs 12 residues. Per germline, CDR1 SQVTM and CDR2 ANQGSEA. Trimming removed 3 bases at V and 1 base at J, with 3 bases between. Here the CDR3 reads CSVDRNTGELFF. The CDR3 DNA reads as TGCAGCGTTGATAGGAACACCGGGGAGCTGTTTTTT.

This chain connects TRBV28 to TRBJ1-4, with a weak D call TRBD1 (6 bases). The CDR3 spans 15 residues. Germline V gene sequence: CDR1 MDHEN, CDR2 SYDVKM. The V end was cut by 2 bases, the J end by 8 bases, with 15 bases between. CDR3 nucleotide sequence: TGTGCCAGCAGTTTAGGAGGGGGGATTAAAGAAAAACTGTTTTTT. Its translation is CASSLGGGIKEKLFF. Full variable domain (remainder filled in from reference TRBV28 and TRBJ1-4): DVKVTQSSRYLVKRTGEKVFLECVQDMDHENMFWYRQDPGLGLRLIYFSYDVKMKEKGDIPEGYSVSREKKERFSLILESASTNQTSMYLCASSLGGGIKEKLFFGSGTQLSVL.

CDR3 sequence (DNA): TGCAGCGTTGAGCGGCAGACCTTAGGGAATGAGCAGTTCTTC. Its protein is CSVERQTLGNEQFF. The rearrangement links TRBV29-1 to TRBJ2-1; no firm D call. Trimming took 3 bases from V and 7 from J, leaving 16 bases between them. The CDR3 runs 14 residues. Germline V lookup: CDR1 SQVTM, CDR2 ANQGSEA.